This TCR beta chain came from a study of T cells in tuberculosis. On the study more broadly: Samples predate treatment or fall within its first 7 days.

Only in-frame clones appear in the TCRdb table, and some are missing; sequencing was by immunoSEQ multiplex PCR. The sample lists around 49,000 clones; 90% to 95% were seen once. The CDR3 is made up of 19 amino acids. CDR1 and CDR2 (germline): LGHNA, YNFKEQ. Trimming removed 4 bases at V and 3 bases at J, with 28 bases between. Time point reported: new active TB diagnosis, blood taken before or within 7 days of starting treatment. Tuberculosis was confirmed by positive sputum smear and/or M. tuberculosis culture. The rearrangement joins TRBV4-2 to TRBJ2-7, with TRBD1 as a possible D gene (10 bases). Sequences were derived from PBMCs, sampled at tuberculosis diagnosis. The TCR sequence derives from an adult with tuberculosis. CDR3 in amino acids: CASSPPGQGPAGGFYEQYF. DNA of the CDR3: TGTGCCAGCAGCCCCCCGGGACAGGGGCCGGCGGGAGGGTTCTACGAGCAGTACTTC.